This T cell receptor beta chain was sequenced in a study of PD-1 and CTLA-4 blockade in melanoma. Method: immunoSEQ multiplex PCR; TCRdb's copy keeps in-frame clones and lacks some. The sample holds roughly 30,000 clones, approximately 90% seen once. CDR3 length: 13 residues. Trimming stripped 8 bases from V and 6 bases from J, with 16 bases between. Per germline, CDR1 SGHAT and CDR2 FQNNGV. Sample: CD8+ T cells from peripheral blood, taken from a patient given anti-PD-1 treatment. V gene TRBV11-2 combines with J gene TRBJ2-5; D might be TRBD1 or TRBD2, each matching 7 bases. The clonotype originates from a human donor with melanoma. The chain's CDR3 is CASSGGATKTQYF. For the CDR3, the DNA is TGTGCCAGCTCAGGGGGGGCAACTAAGACCCAGTACTTC.